This T cell receptor (beta chain) originates from a study of breast tumors, draining lymph nodes, adjacent tissues. Study-level results: Tumors had less TCR diversity than lymph nodes, more than nontumor tissue.

The CDR3 loop spans 14 amino acids. Between the trimmed V and J ends, which lost 0 bases and 2 bases, there was a span of 8 bases. Per the germline V gene, CDR1 is SGHRS and CDR2 is YFSETQ. Samples came from axillary lymph nodes draining the breast cancer. TCRdb independently ran MiXCR on the multiplex PCR reads; one entry per CDR3 protein. The sample consists of some 85,000 distinct CDR3 sequences, approximately 31% of them appearing once. This clonotype was observed many times. Its antigen is unidentified. The V call is TRBV5-1, the J call TRBJ1-2; no definite D call. The sample consisted of axillary lymph node tissue. The receptor was isolated from a female donor with breast cancer. Some clones in this sample may be carry-over from other donors' samples. CDR3 sequence: CASSLAGDNYGYTF. In nucleotides, the CDR3 is TGCGCCAGCAGCTTGGCGGGTGACAACTATGGCTACACCTTC.